This is a list of T cell receptor beta chains from one sample in a study of spatial heterogeneity in lung cancer. TCRdb recomputed calls from the 5' RACE reads with MiXCR, one row per CDR3 protein. The sample yields about 47,000 distinct CDR3 sequences, around 11% seen once. Source: PBMCs, taken at surgery. These receptors originate from a female donor with early-stage non-small cell lung cancer. Each CDR3 is given with its conserved first and last residue. A D gene is named only where the DNA matches it firmly. Expanded clones are given a class, and other clones once, few, many or no size at all.

clone_size	v_call	j_call	d_call	cdr3_nt	cdr3_aa
.	TRBV9	TRBJ1-3	.	TGTGCCAGCAGCGTCTCAGGGGATTACTCTGGAAACACCATATATTTT	CASSVSGDYSGNTIYF
few	TRBV6-2/TRBV6-3	TRBJ2-1	.	TGTGCCAGCAGTTACTTACCGGCAGGGACGGGTCCCTACAATGAGCAGTTCTTC	CASSYLPAGTGPYNEQFF
few	TRBV7-2	TRBJ2-7	.	TGTGCCAGCAGCTTAGCGCCTTCCCTCTCCTACGAGCAGTACTTC	CASSLAPSLSYEQYF
.	TRBV5-6	TRBJ2-2	.	TGTGCCAGCAGCTTCCTCGCCGGCGCGAACACCGGGGAGCTGTTTTTT	CASSFLAGANTGELFF
many	TRBV4-2	TRBJ1-1	.	TGTGCCAGCAGCCTACCAGGGGAAGCGATGACGAACACTGAAGCTTTCTTT	CASSLPGEAMTNTEAFF
few	TRBV4-1	TRBJ2-7	TRBD2	TGCGCCAGCAGCCAAGGACTAGCGCGTTCCTACGAGCAGTACTTC	CASSQGLARSYEQYF
.	TRBV2	TRBJ2-3	.	TGTGCCAGCAGCGAAAGAGATACGCAGTATTTT	CASSERDTQYF
many	TRBV27	TRBJ2-3	.	TGTGCCAGCAGTTTAGAGGGGTTTGCTAGCACAGATACGCAGTATTTT	CASSLEGFASTDTQYF
.	TRBV7-2	TRBJ2-2	.	TGTGCCAGCAGCCCGAGACAGGACACCGGGGAGCTGTTTTTT	CASSPRQDTGELFF
many	TRBV6-1	TRBJ1-2	.	TGTGCCGGCGAGCGGGGCTCCTATGGCTACACCTTC	CAGERGSYGYTF
many	TRBV28	TRBJ2-1	.	TGTGCCAGCAGTTCACCTACTTCAAGGTTGAATGAGCAGTTCTTC	CASSSPTSRLNEQFF
few	TRBV18	TRBJ1-1	TRBD1	TGTGCCAGCTCACGGGGGGACAGCCCGAACACTGAAGCTTTCTTT	CASSRGDSPNTEAFF
few	TRBV7-3	TRBJ2-2	TRBD2	TGTGCCAGCAGCTTAAAGCGCGGGGGGGCGATCGGGGAGCTGTTTTTT	CASSLKRGGAIGELFF
.	TRBV3-1	TRBJ2-1	.	TGTGCCAGCAGCCGGGTCCGAAACAATGAGCAGTTCTTC	CASSRVRNNEQFF
many	TRBV7-8	TRBJ2-1	.	TGTGCCAGCAGCTTAGGGGTGTCCTACAATGAGCAGTTCTTC	CASSLGVSYNEQFF
.	TRBV19	TRBJ1-5	TRBD1	TGTGCCAGTAGTAAAACGGACAGGCCTGATCAGCCCCAGCATTTT	CASSKTDRPDQPQHF
.	TRBV5-1	TRBJ1-1	.	TGCGCCAGCAGCTACAATATGGGGCTTGCTTTCTTT	CASSYNMGLAFF
many	TRBV9	TRBJ2-5	.	TGTGCCAGCAGCGTAGTGGCGCTTCAAGAGACCCAGTACTTC	CASSVVALQETQYF
few	TRBV20-1	TRBJ2-4	TRBD2	TGCAGTGCTAGGGGCGCTAGCGGGGGCCCTATAGCCAAAAACATTCAGTACTTC	CSARGASGGPIAKNIQYF
many	TRBV30	TRBJ2-7	.	TGTGCCTGGAAGGATCGGGCGGGGATCTACGAGCAGTACTTC	CAWKDRAGIYEQYF
many	TRBV12-3/TRBV12-4	TRBJ2-3	.	TGTGCCAGCACCCTTGTCATAGATACGCAGTATTTT	CASTLVIDTQYF
few	TRBV7-2	TRBJ1-5	.	TGTGCCAGCAGCTTAAAAGGGGATGCCAGCAATCAGCCCCAGCATTTT	CASSLKGDASNQPQHF
many	TRBV3-1	TRBJ1-1	.	TGTGCCAGCACCCAAAGCTCGGCAGCGAACACTGAAGCTTTCTTT	CASTQSSAANTEAFF
.	TRBV7-9	TRBJ2-5	TRBD1	TGTGCCAGCAGCCCAGGGGGCGCGATCCAAGAGACCCAGTACTTC	CASSPGGAIQETQYF
many	TRBV5-1	TRBJ1-2	TRBD1	TGCGCCAGCAGCTCGACAGGGGTTGGCCATGGCTACACCTTC	CASSSTGVGHGYTF
few	TRBV5-4	TRBJ2-5	.	TGTGCCAGCAGCTTGGGGCAGGACCTACAAGAGACCCAGTACTTC	CASSLGQDLQETQYF
many	TRBV5-1	TRBJ2-1	TRBD2	TGCGCCAGCAGCCCGGGACTAGCGGGGCAAAATGAGCAGTTCTTC	CASSPGLAGQNEQFF
.	TRBV7-2	TRBJ1-6	.	TGTGCCAGCAGCTTGACTTCGTCGGGTTCACCCCTCCACTTT	CASSLTSSGSPLHF
many	TRBV9	TRBJ2-5	.	TGTGCCAGCAGCTTCACGGGCGGGGGCCTCCAAGAGACCCAGTACTTC	CASSFTGGGLQETQYF
few	TRBV6-1	TRBJ1-5	.	TGTGCCAGCAGTAACCTCAATCAGCCCCAGCATTTT	CASSNLNQPQHF
few	TRBV5-1	TRBJ1-1	TRBD1	TGCGCCAGCAGCTTTAAACTAAGAACACTCGGGACAGCTGAAGCTTTCTTT	CASSFKLRTLGTAEAFF
few	TRBV3-1	TRBJ2-1	.	TGTGCCAGCAGCCAGCAAAGGCCGAGGGGGACTACAGAATACAATGAGCAGTTCTTC	CASSQQRPRGTTEYNEQFF
few	TRBV19	TRBJ1-1	.	TGTGCCAGTAGTATAGGGTTCGCTGAAGCTTTCTTT	CASSIGFAEAFF
.	TRBV18	TRBJ1-4	TRBD1	TGTGCCAGCTCACAAGCAGAAGGACAGGGAAATGAAAAACTGTTTTTT	CASSQAEGQGNEKLFF
many	TRBV20-1	TRBJ1-2	.	TGCAGTGCTACGCAGGGGAGGCATGGCTACACCTTC	CSATQGRHGYTF
few	TRBV7-6	TRBJ2-3	.	TGTGCCAGCAGCTCGGAAATATTGAGGACAGATACGCAGTATTTT	CASSSEILRTDTQYF
few	TRBV7-9	TRBJ2-1	.	TGTGCCAGCAGCTTAGAGGGGATTCACAATGAGCAGTTCTTC	CASSLEGIHNEQFF
.	TRBV28	TRBJ1-2	TRBD1	TGTGCCAGCAGTTTTGACAGGGGGCGTGATGGCTACACCTTC	CASSFDRGRDGYTF
few	TRBV20-1	TRBJ2-3	TRBD2	TGCAGTGCTAGGGGGACTAGCGGGGGGGCTTTGACAGATACGCAGTATTTT	CSARGTSGGALTDTQYF
few	TRBV5-1	TRBJ1-3	.	TGCGCCAGCAGTTTCGACATAGGGAGGGGAAACACCATATATTTT	CASSFDIGRGNTIYF
few	TRBV20-1	TRBJ2-7	.	TGCAGTGCTAGAGCAGAATGGGGACCCGAGCAGTACTTC	CSARAEWGPEQYF
.	TRBV18	TRBJ2-1	.	TGTGCCAGCTCATACGACAGCCCTGGGTACAATGAGCAGTTCTTC	CASSYDSPGYNEQFF
.	TRBV6-2/TRBV6-3	TRBJ1-1	.	TGTGCCACTGGGGACCCAGGTCCGGTAACTGAAGCTTTCTTT	CATGDPGPVTEAFF
.	TRBV5-1	TRBJ2-2	TRBD1	TGCGCCAGCAGCTTTCAGGGGGCAACGGACACCGGGGAGCTGTTTTTT	CASSFQGATDTGELFF
many	TRBV20-1	TRBJ2-7	.	TGCAGTGCCCCGACTGGGTCCTACGAGCAGTACTTC	CSAPTGSYEQYF
few	TRBV29-1	TRBJ2-2	.	TGCAGCGTTGTGCGGGGGAACACCGGGGAGCTGTTTTTT	CSVVRGNTGELFF
few	TRBV25-1	TRBJ2-1	.	TGTGCCAGCAGTGAATATCGGGACACGGATCAGTTCTTC	CASSEYRDTDQFF
.	TRBV6-5	TRBJ1-3	.	TGTGCCAGCAGATCCCACTCAGGGGCTGGAAACACCATATATTTT	CASRSHSGAGNTIYF
many	TRBV4-3	TRBJ2-1	.	TGCGCCAGCAGCCAAGATGGAGGGAACCCCTACAATGAGCAGTTCTTC	CASSQDGGNPYNEQFF